A selection of T cell receptor beta chains follows, all from one sample in a study of control samples from healthy donors and cancer patients. Measured with immunoSEQ multiplex PCR; TCRdb has only the in-frame clones, and not every one. This sample has around 150,000 clones, with about 94% found just once. Sequencing input: blood. All receptors come from a woman aged 40 to 50 in good health. CDR3s include the opening cysteine and the closing phenylalanine or tryptophan. Clone size appears in some rows only: once, few, many, or a class for an expanded clone.

V | size | CDR3
TRBV7-9 | NA | CASSTRTGNTEAFF
TRBV10-3 | once | CAISGTATSNEQYF
TRBV9 | NA | CASSVDLSSGVTEAFF
TRBV7-9 | NA | CASSPTKLGGTGELFF
TRBV29-1 | NA | CSVEGTGTDTQYF
TRBV30 | NA | CAWSGTQGYTF
TRBV7-2 | NA | CASSSASGTSKNIQYF
TRBV6-1 | NA | CASSDRGIASGNEQFF
TRBV7-8 | NA | CASSLDSNSNQPQHF
TRBV5-6 | NA | CASSFAGRPQHF
TRBV6-5 | NA | CASSYVDRETQYF
TRBV5-6 | NA | CASSLPPWVQETQYF
TRBV16 | NA | CASSQAGPYEQYF
TRBV28 | NA | CAANRDRNTEAFF
TRBV4-2 | NA | CASSQEFGGSTEAFF
TRBV4-1 | NA | CASSQDQVSEQFF